These T cell receptor beta chains were read from a single sample in a study of blood T cell repertoires in COVID-19. The repertoire was sequenced with immunoSEQ multiplex PCR; TCRdb's copy has only in-frame clones and lacks some. The sample consists of some 97,000 clones, 90% of them appearing once. The material sequenced was peripheral blood. The receptors were sampled from a man aged 60-69 years with acute or convalescent COVID-19. The CDR3 runs from the conserved cysteine through the conserved F or W. A D gene is named only where the DNA matches it firmly. Size is omitted from some rows. Given values are once, few, many or a class for expanded clones.

NA,TRBJ1-2,TRBV20-1,NA,CSARDGGDYTF,TGCAGTGCTAGAGATGGGGGGGACTACACCTTC
NA,TRBJ1-1,TRBV6-5,NA,CASTFGVMGNTEAFF,TGTGCCAGCACCTTTGGAGTGATGGGGAACACTGAAGCTTTCTTT
TRBD1,TRBJ2-6,TRBV7-6,NA,CASGDTGGFGANVLTF,TGTGCCAGCGGGGACACAGGGGGTTTCGGGGCCAACGTCCTGACTTTC
TRBD1,TRBJ2-3,TRBV10-3,NA,CAISVGGSGTDTQYF,TGTGCCATCAGTGTAGGGGGCAGTGGCACAGATACGCAGTATTTT
TRBD2,TRBJ2-2,TRBV6-2/TRBV6-3,NA,CASSRRWAGGPQELFF,TGTGCCAGCAGCCGAAGATGGGCGGGGGGGCCTCAGGAGCTGTTTTTT
NA,TRBJ1-2,TRBV9,once,CASSPRGNYGYTF,TGTGCCAGCAGCCCTCGGGGAAACTATGGCTACACCTTC
NA,TRBJ1-2,TRBV10-3,NA,CAISESAAQRNGYTF,TGTGCCATCAGTGAGTCTGCGGCCCAGCGAAATGGCTACACCTTC
NA,TRBJ1-5,TRBV6-1,NA,CASSEWRYSNQPQHF,TGTGCCAGCAGTGAATGGAGGTATAGCAATCAGCCCCAGCATTTT
NA,TRBJ1-4,TRBV30,NA,CAWSASGGKLFF,TGTGCCTGGAGTGCAAGTGGCGGAAAACTGTTTTTT
TRBD1,TRBJ1-1,TRBV2,few,CASARDQQGALTF,TGTGCCAGCGCTCGGGATCAACAGGGGGCGCTTACTTTT
TRBD1,TRBJ2-3,TRBV3-1/TRBV3-2,NA,CASSLLSGARGLVSNTDTQYF,TGTGCCAGCAGCCTTCTCTCCGGGGCCAGGGGGCTAGTTTCTAACACAGATACGCAGTATTTT
NA,TRBJ2-3,TRBV7-9,NA,CASSLRLADTQYF,TGTGCCAGCAGCCTCCGACTGGCAGATACGCAGTATTTT
TRBD1,TRBJ1-2,TRBV29-1,NA,CSVEAWSTGGGGYTF,TGCAGCGTTGAAGCTTGGTCTACAGGGGGAGGTGGCTACACCTTC
TRBD1,TRBJ1-2,TRBV9,NA,CASSAEQGSGYTF,TGTGCCAGCAGCGCCGAACAGGGGTCTGGCTACACCTTC
TRBD1,TRBJ1-2,TRBV27,once,CASTPSGTGTSYGYTF,TGTGCCAGCACCCCCTCCGGGACAGGAACTTCCTATGGCTACACCTTC
NA,TRBJ1-1,TRBV6-6,once,CASSYTWNTEAFF,TGTGCCAGCAGTTATACATGGAACACTGAAGCTTTCTTT
TRBD1,TRBJ1-2,TRBV5-1,few,CASSLGDRNGLYGYTF,TGCGCCAGCAGCCTGGGGGACAGGAATGGACTATATGGCTACACCTTC
TRBD2,TRBJ2-3,TRBV3-1/TRBV3-2,few,CASSPTSGGTDTQYF,TGTGCCAGCAGCCCGACTAGCGGGGGCACAGATACGCAGTATTTT
NA,TRBJ1-5,TRBV20-1,NA,CSASTVNQPQHF,TGCAGTGCTAGTACAGTAAATCAGCCCCAGCATTTT
NA,TRBJ1-4,TRBV2,NA,CASRGPAGTNEKLFF,TGTGCCAGCAGGGGCCCAGCAGGGACTAATGAAAAACTGTTTTTT
NA,TRBJ1-3,TRBV2,NA,CASRDDTSSGNTIYF,TGTGCCAGCAGGGACGACACTAGCTCTGGAAACACCATATATTTT
NA,TRBJ2-5,TRBV4-1,few,CASSQERRGETQYF,TGCGCCAGCAGCCAAGAGAGACGCGGAGAGACCCAGTACTTC
NA,TRBJ1-2,TRBV4-1,NA,CASSLNRDYGYTF,TGCGCCAGCAGCCTAAACAGGGACTATGGCTACACCTTC
NA,TRBJ1-2,TRBV6-5,NA,CASSRITQNYGYTF,TGTGCCAGCAGTCGGATTACACAGAACTATGGCTACACCTTC
TRBD1,TRBJ2-5,TRBV4-1,NA,CASSQRQGERDQYF,TGCGCCAGCAGCCAAAGACAGGGGGAAAGGGACCAGTACTTC
NA,TRBJ2-2,TRBV6-5,NA,CASSYSTGSTGELFF,TGTGCCAGCAGTTACTCGACAGGTTCGACCGGGGAGCTGTTTTTT
TRBD1,TRBJ1-5,TRBV6-6,NA,CASSTGASNQPQHF,TGTGCCAGCAGCACAGGGGCGAGCAATCAGCCCCAGCATTTT
TRBD1,TRBJ1-4,TRBV19,once,CASSLRQGTEKLFF,TGTGCCAGTAGTCTCCGACAGGGCACTGAAAAACTGTTTTTT
TRBD1,TRBJ1-5,TRBV5-5,NA,CAQTGGGQPQHF,TGTGCCCAAACAGGGGGCGGCCAGCCCCAGCATTTT
TRBD2,TRBJ2-3,TRBV6-1,NA,CASSERGDTDTQYF,TGTGCCAGCAGTGAGCGGGGGGACACAGATACGCAGTATTTT
TRBD1,TRBJ1-2,TRBV7-8,NA,CASSSRTGGPSNYGYTF,TGTGCCAGCAGCTCTAGGACAGGGGGCCCTTCTAACTATGGCTACACCTTC
TRBD1,TRBJ2-1,TRBV5-4,NA,CASSPGGTGSYNEQFF,TGTGCCAGCAGCCCGGGTGGGACAGGGTCCTACAATGAGCAGTTCTTC
NA,TRBJ2-1,TRBV27,NA,CASSLDRGTVLYDEQFF,TGTGCCAGCAGTTTAGATCGGGGGACGGTACTCTATGATGAGCAGTTCTTC
TRBD1,TRBJ1-5,TRBV19,NA,CASSTQWTGWNQPQHF,TGTGCCAGTAGTACTCAATGGACAGGGTGGAATCAGCCCCAGCATTTT
NA,TRBJ1-2,TRBV2,NA,CASSVVRLGDGYTF,TGTGCCAGCAGTGTTGTTAGACTCGGGGATGGCTACACCTTC
NA,TRBJ2-2,TRBV5-6,NA,CASSARGVNGELFF,TGTGCCAGCAGCGCCAGGGGAGTGAACGGGGAGCTGTTTTTT
NA,TRBJ1-2,TRBV29-1,NA,CSGSMGADYGYTF,TGCAGCGGTTCCATGGGGGCGGACTATGGCTACACCTTC
NA,TRBJ1-2,TRBV5-5,NA,CASSLARDYYGYTF,TGTGCCAGCAGCCTAGCCCGGGACTACTATGGCTACACCTTC
NA,TRBJ1-1,TRBV5-1,NA,CASSLGGLRKNTEAFF,TGCGCCAGCAGCTTGGGCGGACTGAGGAAGAACACTGAAGCTTTCTTT
TRBD2,TRBJ2-5,TRBV7-8,NA,CASSPLLAGLGETQYF,TGTGCCAGCAGCCCCCTACTAGCGGGGCTAGGGGAGACCCAGTACTTC
TRBD1,TRBJ1-5,TRBV15,NA,CATSSNQQGARSNQPQHF,TGTGCCACCAGCAGCAATCAACAGGGGGCGCGGAGCAATCAGCCCCAGCATTTT
NA,TRBJ2-1,TRBV5-1,NA,CASSPRAGFNEQFF,TGCGCCAGCAGCCCACGGGCAGGGTTCAATGAGCAGTTCTTC
TRBD1,TRBJ1-2,TRBV18,NA,CASSPMARPGTGEGGYTF,TGTGCCAGCTCGCCTATGGCCCGTCCCGGGACAGGGGAAGGTGGCTACACCTTC
TRBD2,TRBJ2-7,TRBV5-1,NA,CASSDPRGGEQYF,TGCGCCAGCAGCGACCCTCGGGGGGGGGAGCAGTACTTC
NA,TRBJ1-3,TRBV18,once,CASSPGAGDTIYF,TGTGCCAGCTCTCCCGGTGCGGGAGACACCATATATTTT
TRBD1,TRBJ1-1,TRBV6-2/TRBV6-3,NA,CASSLYRGPRSEAFF,TGTGCCAGCAGTTTATACAGGGGTCCTCGTTCTGAAGCTTTCTTT
TRBD1,TRBJ2-7,TRBV4-1,NA,CASSQVLGGQGSYEQYF,TGCGCCAGCAGCCAAGTCTTAGGGGGACAGGGATCCTACGAGCAGTACTTC
NA,TRBJ1-1,TRBV7-9,NA,CATSSVSEAFF,TGTGCCACCTCCAGTGTCTCTGAAGCTTTCTTT
NA,TRBJ2-4,TRBV21-1,once,CASSSSSPQASLAKNIQYF,TGTGCCAGCAGCTCAAGCAGCCCCCAGGCTTCTCTAGCCAAAAACATTCAGTACTTC
TRBD1,TRBJ1-6,TRBV6-5,NA,CASSTGGSYNSPLHF,TGTGCCAGCAGTACAGGGGGCTCCTATAATTCACCCCTCCACTTT
NA,TRBJ1-5,TRBV6-5,NA,CASTSVWQPQHF,TGTGCCAGCACTTCAGTTTGGCAGCCCCAGCATTTT
NA,TRBJ1-6,TRBV5-4,NA,CASNRDTNSPLHF,TGTGCCAGCAACAGGGACACTAATTCACCCCTCCACTTT
NA,TRBJ2-3,TRBV6-5,NA,CASSYGQGGPDTQYF,TGTGCCAGCAGTTACGGGCAGGGGGGCCCAGATACGCAGTATTTT
NA,TRBJ1-4,TRBV28,NA,CASRSHGAGADEKLFF,TGTGCCAGCAGATCACACGGGGCAGGGGCAGATGAAAAACTGTTTTTT
NA,TRBJ1-2,TRBV5-5,NA,CASRLENSRGNYGYTF,TGTGCCAGCAGATTGGAAAATAGTAGGGGGAACTATGGCTACACCTTC